This T cell receptor beta chain appears in the sequencing data of a study of CD8 T cells in ankylosing spondylitis (dated by TCRdb to between 2016 and 2019). Study-level background: The study set out to find disease-linked TCR variants by profiling T cell receptor beta repertoires in ankylosing spondylitis patients and healthy donors. The whole study cohort included under 140 healthy donors and 20 to 30 ankylosing spondylitis patients. Samples of peripheral blood were taken, and for ankylosing spondylitis patients, synovial fluid was collected as well.

About this clonotype: The antigen it recognizes is unknown. Base qualities were left out, and no much larger clone turns up one base away.

Taken from the germline V gene, the CDR1 and CDR2 loops are SGHRS and YFSETQ. The CDR3 runs 14 amino acids, cysteine and phenylalanine included. Here the CDR3 DNA is all that survives: 42 bases in frame from base 1. Ends trimmed: V by 1 base, J by 4 bases; bases unmatched to a gene: 3. On the study overall, not on this receptor specifically: The disease-linked clones had a CD8+ phenotype and were found at relatively low frequencies in peripheral blood. Some motif variants were previously reported in synovial fluid and blood of reactive arthritis patients, suggesting common disease-initiation mechanisms. The disease-linked clones were reported as significantly enriched in matched synovial fluid samples from ankylosing spondylitis patients. Blood from ankylosing spondylitis patients appeared to be characterized by a TCR beta motif made up of several highly homologous amino acid variants.

The reads were generated on an Illumina MiSeq. Quantitative 5'-RACE with molecular barcodes was the method used to prepare the TCR beta libraries. As for the original processing: Disease-linked TCR variants were identified with a new computational method built on a probabilistic model of VDJ rearrangement. TCRdb reanalyzed the raw reads on its own, using fastp at Q25 for trimming and MiXCR for clone calling, and kept in-frame beta chains. Every distinct CDR3 protein forms one entry, paired with its most common genes and DNA. The V and J calls reflect TCRdb's pipeline rather than the authors' work. This sample has some 17,000 distinct CDR3 sequences in its table, and approximately 8.4% of those were observed once. Jointly, the top ten make up less than 40% of the sample.

Sequencing was done on a sample of blood. This chain joins TRBV5-1 to TRBJ2-3, with 7 bases matching TRBD1. The TCR comes from a male donor with ankylosing spondylitis or in good health (not recorded which). The CDR3 region: CASSLTGDADTQYF. At the DNA level, the sequence is TGCGCCAGCAGCTTGACAGGGGACGCAGATACGCAGTATTTT.